The 8 T cell receptor beta chains listed next were all sequenced from one sample in a study of CD8 T cells in ankylosing spondylitis. A single record per CDR3 protein comes from TCRdb applying MiXCR to the 5' RACE reads. The sample lists 340,000 or so distinct CDR3 sequences, under 15% occurring once. The sequenced sample consisted of blood, either unsorted or a sorted T cell fraction (not recorded which). The receptor set was obtained from a male donor with ankylosing spondylitis or in good health (not recorded which).

The rearrangement joins TRBV5-6 to TRBJ2-1, with TRBD2 identical over 10 bases. Looked up from germline, CDR1 is SGHDT and CDR2 is YYEEEE. V was pared by 4 bases and J by 12 bases, with 13 bases of the junction left unmatched. This CDR3 has 15 amino acids. DNA of the CDR3: TGTGCCAGCAGCCCTGCTGGGACTAGCGATTCCGGGCAGTTCTTC. It encodes CASSPAGTSDSGQFF. The variable domain in full, with the rest retrieved from reference TRBV5-6 and TRBJ2-1, is DAGVTQSPTHLIKTRGQQVTLRCSPKSGHDTVSWYQQALGQGPQFIFQYYEEEERQRGNFPDRFSGHQFPNYSSELNVNALLLGDSALYLCASSPAGTSDSGQFFGPGTRLTVL.

V is TRBV10-3 and J is TRBJ2-5, with D possibly TRBD2 on 7 matching bases. Germline CDR1 and CDR2: ENHRY and SYGVKD. V gave up 8 bases and J gave up 0 bases, with 13 bases separating them. The CDR3 covers 14 residues. CDR3: CAIWGGAYQETQYF. In DNA form, the CDR3 reads TGTGCCATCTGGGGGGGGGCGTACCAAGAGACCCAGTACTTC.

The chain is built from TRBV30 and TRBJ1-4; 7 nucleotides agree with TRBD1. This CDR3 comprises 14 residues. Losses at the gene ends were 3 bases for V and 7 bases for J; bases not matched to a gene: 8. Germline CDR1 and CDR2: GTSNPN and SVGIG (reference sequence). In DNA, the CDR3 is TGTGCCTGGAGCGGACGACAGGGCACTGAAAAACTGTTTTTT. This sequence encodes CAWSGRQGTEKLFF. The full variable domain, completed using reference TRBV30 and TRBJ1-4, is SQTIHQWPATLVQPVGSPLSLECTVEGTSNPNLYWYRQAAGRGLQLLFYSVGIGQISSEVPQNLSASRPQDRQFILSSKKLLLSDSGFYLCAWSGRQGTEKLFFGSGTQLSVL.

This clonotype has at least ten counts. The V and J genes are TRBV12-3 or TRBV12-4 and TRBJ1-5; D uncertain. V was pared by 6 bases and J by 4 bases, with 10 bases between. CDR3 length: 13 residues. For the CDR3, the DNA is TGTGCCAGCAGCTCTAACGGGAATCAGCCCCAGCATTTT. Protein: CASSSNGNQPQHF.

This clonotype showed up just a few times. The V and J genes are TRBV4-1 and TRBJ1-2; D gene unclear. Deletions cut 0 bases from V and 8 bases from J, with 16 bases between. This CDR3 is built from 15 residues. Germline V gives CDR1 MGHRA, CDR2 YSYEKL. CDR3 sequence: CASSQDLIPLAGYTF. CDR3 sequence (DNA): TGCGCCAGCAGCCAAGATTTGATACCGCTGGCGGGCTACACCTTC.

This clonotype showed up just a few times. The chain has TRBV3-1 and TRBJ2-7, with D tentatively TRBD2 (5 bases). This CDR3 spans 13 amino acids. With 1 base removed from V and 6 bases from J, the gap between germline ends came to 10 bases. Germline V gene sequence: CDR1 LGHDT, CDR2 YNNKEL (reference sequence). CDR3 DNA sequence: TGTGCCAGCAGCCAAGTCCCAGAGGGCGAGCAGTACTTC. Translation: CASSQVPEGEQYF.

The J gene is TRBJ2-3, the V gene TRBV6-1, with 14 bases lining up with TRBD2. Trimming at V came to 8 bases and at J to 0 bases, leaving 13 bases not matched to a gene. Germline CDR1 reads MNHNS; CDR2 reads SASEGT. This CDR3 contains 19 residues. CDR3 protein: CASLGGLAGEFTSTDTQYF. The CDR3 DNA sequence: TGTGCCAGCCTAGGGGGACTAGCGGGAGAATTTACTAGCACAGATACGCAGTATTTT.

This clonotype has a count of ten or more. The J gene is TRBJ1-1, the V gene TRBV12-3 or TRBV12-4, with D maybe TRBD1 (5 bases). The CDR3 totals 14 residues. The germline V and J ends were trimmed by 7 bases and 6 bases, with 18 bases remaining between them. CDR3 nucleotide sequence: TGTGCCAGCACCCCGGGACCTCGAGGCCCTGAAGCTTTCTTT. This codes for CASTPGPRGPEAFF.